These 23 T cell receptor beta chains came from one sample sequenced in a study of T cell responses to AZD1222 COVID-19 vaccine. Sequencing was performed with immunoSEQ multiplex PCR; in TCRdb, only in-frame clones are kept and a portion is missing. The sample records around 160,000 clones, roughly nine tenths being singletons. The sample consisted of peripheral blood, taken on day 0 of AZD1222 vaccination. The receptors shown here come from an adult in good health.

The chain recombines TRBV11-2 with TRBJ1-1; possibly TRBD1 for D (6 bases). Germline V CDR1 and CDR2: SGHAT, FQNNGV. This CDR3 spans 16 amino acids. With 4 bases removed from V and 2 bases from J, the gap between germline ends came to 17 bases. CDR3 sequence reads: CASSSVTDSYNTEAFF. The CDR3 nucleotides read TGTGCCAGCAGCTCCGTAACGGACAGTTATAACACTGAAGCTTTCTTT.

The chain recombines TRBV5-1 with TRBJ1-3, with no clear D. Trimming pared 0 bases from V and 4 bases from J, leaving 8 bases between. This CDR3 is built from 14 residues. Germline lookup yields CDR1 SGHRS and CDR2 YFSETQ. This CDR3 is CASSLADQGNTIYF. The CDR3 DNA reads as TGCGCCAGCAGCTTGGCTGATCAGGGAAACACCATATATTTT.

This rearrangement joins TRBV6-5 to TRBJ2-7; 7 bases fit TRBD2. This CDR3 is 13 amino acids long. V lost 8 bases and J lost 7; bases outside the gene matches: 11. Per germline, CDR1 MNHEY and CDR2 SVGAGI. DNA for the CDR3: TGTGCCAGCGGGGCTAGCGGCCTGAGGGAGCAGTACTTC. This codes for CASGASGLREQYF.

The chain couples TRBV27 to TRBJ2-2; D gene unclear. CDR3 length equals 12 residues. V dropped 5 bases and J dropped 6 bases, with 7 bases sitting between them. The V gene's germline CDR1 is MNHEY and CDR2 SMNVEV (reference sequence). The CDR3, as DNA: TGTGCCAGCAGTCCCCCCCCCGGGGAGCTGTTTTTT. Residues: CASSPPPGELFF.

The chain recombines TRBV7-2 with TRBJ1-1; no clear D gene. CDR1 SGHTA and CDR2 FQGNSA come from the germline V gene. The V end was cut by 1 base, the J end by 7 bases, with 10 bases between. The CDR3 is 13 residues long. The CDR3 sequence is CASSLDRNLEAFF. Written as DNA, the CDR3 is TGTGCCAGCAGCTTAGACAGAAACCTTGAAGCTTTCTTT.

The CDR3 protein is CASSTEPWRYGYGYTF. CDR3 bases: TGTGCCAGCAGCACAGAACCGTGGCGGTATGGCTATGGCTACACCTTC. This chain joins TRBV6-2 or TRBV6-3 and TRBJ1-2; D gene unclear. This CDR3 spans 16 amino acids. Germline CDR1 and CDR2: MNHEY and SVGEGT. V lost 6 bases and J lost 4, with 21 bases in between.

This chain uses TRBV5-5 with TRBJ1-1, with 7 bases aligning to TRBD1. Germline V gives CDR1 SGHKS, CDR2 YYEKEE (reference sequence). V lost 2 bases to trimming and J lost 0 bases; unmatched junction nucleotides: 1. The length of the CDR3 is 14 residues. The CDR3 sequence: CASSFGQVNTEAFF. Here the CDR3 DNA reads TGTGCCAGCAGCTTTGGACAGGTGAACACTGAAGCTTTCTTT.

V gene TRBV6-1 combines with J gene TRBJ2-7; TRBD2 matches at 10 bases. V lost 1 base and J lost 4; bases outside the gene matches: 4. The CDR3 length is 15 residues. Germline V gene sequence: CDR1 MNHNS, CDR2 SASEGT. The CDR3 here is CASSEEVSGGYEQYF. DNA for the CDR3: TGTGCCAGCAGTGAAGAGGTTAGCGGGGGGTACGAGCAGTACTTC.

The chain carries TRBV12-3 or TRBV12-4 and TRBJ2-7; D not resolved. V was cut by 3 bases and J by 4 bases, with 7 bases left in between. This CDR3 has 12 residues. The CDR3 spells CASSLSEYEQYF. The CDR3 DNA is TGTGCCAGCAGTTTGAGTGAGTACGAGCAGTACTTC.

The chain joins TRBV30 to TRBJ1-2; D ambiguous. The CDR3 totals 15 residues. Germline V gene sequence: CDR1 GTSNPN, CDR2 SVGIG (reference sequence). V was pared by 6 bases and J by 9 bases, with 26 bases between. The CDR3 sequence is CACELEVSLTGSYTF. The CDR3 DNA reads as TGTGCCTGCGAGTTGGAGGTGTCTCTGACCGGTAGCTACACCTTC.

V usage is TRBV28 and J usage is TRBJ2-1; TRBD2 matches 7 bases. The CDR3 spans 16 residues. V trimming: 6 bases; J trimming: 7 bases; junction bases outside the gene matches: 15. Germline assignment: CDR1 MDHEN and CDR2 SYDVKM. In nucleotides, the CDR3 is TGTGCCAGCAGAACCTTCTCCAGCGGGATTAGAAATGAGCAGTTCTTC. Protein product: CASRTFSSGIRNEQFF.

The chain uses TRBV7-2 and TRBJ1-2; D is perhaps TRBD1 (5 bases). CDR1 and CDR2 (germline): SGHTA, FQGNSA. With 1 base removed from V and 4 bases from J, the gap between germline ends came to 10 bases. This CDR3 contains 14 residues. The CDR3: CASSLGGGAYGYTF. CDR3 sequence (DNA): TGTGCCAGCAGCTTAGGGGGAGGGGCCTATGGCTACACCTTC. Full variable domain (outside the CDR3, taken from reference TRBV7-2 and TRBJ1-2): GAGVSQSPSNKVTEKGKDVELRCDPISGHTALYWYRQSLGQGLEFLIYFQGNSAPDKSGLPSDRFSAERTGGSVSTLTIQRTQQEDSAVYLCASSLGGGAYGYTFGSGTRLTVV.

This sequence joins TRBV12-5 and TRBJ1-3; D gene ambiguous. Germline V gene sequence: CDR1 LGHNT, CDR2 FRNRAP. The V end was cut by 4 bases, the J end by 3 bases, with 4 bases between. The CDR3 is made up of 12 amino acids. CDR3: CASGWDGNTIYF. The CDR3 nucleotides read TGTGCTAGTGGTTGGGATGGAAACACCATATATTTT.

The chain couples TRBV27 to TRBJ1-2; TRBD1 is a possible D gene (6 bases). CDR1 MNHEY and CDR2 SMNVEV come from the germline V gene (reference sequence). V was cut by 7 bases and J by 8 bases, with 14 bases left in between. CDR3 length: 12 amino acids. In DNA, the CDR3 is TGTGCCAGCATGGGGGGGCTTGGCGGCTACACCTTC. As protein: CASMGGLGGYTF.

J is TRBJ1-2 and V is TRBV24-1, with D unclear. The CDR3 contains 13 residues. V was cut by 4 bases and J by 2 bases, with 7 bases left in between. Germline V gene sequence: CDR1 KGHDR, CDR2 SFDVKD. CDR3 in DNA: TGTGCCACCAGTGACCACCCGAACTATGGCTACACCTTC. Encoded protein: CATSDHPNYGYTF.

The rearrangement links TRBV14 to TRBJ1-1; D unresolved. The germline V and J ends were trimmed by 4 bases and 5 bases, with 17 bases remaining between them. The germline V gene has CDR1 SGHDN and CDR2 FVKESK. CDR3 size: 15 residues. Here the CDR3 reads CASSPILPSRTEAFF. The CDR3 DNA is TGTGCCAGCAGCCCGATACTCCCCTCAAGAACTGAAGCTTTCTTT. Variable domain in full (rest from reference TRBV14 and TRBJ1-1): EAGVTQFPSHSVIEKGQTVTLRCDPISGHDNLYWYRRVMGKEIKFLLHFVKESKQDESGMPNNRFLAERTGGTYSTLKVQPAELEDSGVYFCASSPILPSRTEAFFGQGTRLTVV.

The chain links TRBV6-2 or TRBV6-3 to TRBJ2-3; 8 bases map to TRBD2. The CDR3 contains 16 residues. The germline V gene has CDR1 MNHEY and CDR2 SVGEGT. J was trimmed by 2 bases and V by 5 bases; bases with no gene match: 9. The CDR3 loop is CASSKPSGPDTDTQYF. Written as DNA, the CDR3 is TGTGCCAGCAGTAAACCTAGCGGGCCTGACACAGATACGCAGTATTTT.

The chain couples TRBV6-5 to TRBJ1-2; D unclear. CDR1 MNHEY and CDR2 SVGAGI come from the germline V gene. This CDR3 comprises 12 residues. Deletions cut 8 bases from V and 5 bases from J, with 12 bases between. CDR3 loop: CASVRSGYGYTF. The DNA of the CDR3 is TGTGCCAGCGTGAGGAGTGGGTATGGCTACACCTTC.

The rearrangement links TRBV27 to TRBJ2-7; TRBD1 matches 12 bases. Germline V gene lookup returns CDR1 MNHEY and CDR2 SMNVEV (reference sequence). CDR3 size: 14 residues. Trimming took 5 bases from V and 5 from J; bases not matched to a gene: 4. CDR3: CASSVGQGADEQYF. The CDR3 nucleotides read TGTGCCAGCAGTGTGGGACAGGGGGCAGACGAGCAGTACTTC.

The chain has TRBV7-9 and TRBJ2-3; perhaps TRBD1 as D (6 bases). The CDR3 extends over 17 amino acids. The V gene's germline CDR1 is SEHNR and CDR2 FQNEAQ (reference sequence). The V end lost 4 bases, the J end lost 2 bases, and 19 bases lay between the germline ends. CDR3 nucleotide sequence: TGTGCCAGCAGCTCGCCAGGGGCGGCCCACCCCACAGATACGCAGTATTTT. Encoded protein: CASSSPGAAHPTDTQYF.

DNA for the CDR3: TGTGCCAGCAGCTCAGGACAGGGGAACAGTTCACCCCTCCACTTT. Translating it yields CASSSGQGNSSPLHF. The genes are TRBV7-3 and TRBJ1-6, with 9 bases fitting TRBD1. The CDR3 loop spans 15 amino acids. V was clipped by 4 bases and J by 9 bases; unmatched bases: 7. The V gene's germline CDR1 is SGHTA and CDR2 FQGTGA.

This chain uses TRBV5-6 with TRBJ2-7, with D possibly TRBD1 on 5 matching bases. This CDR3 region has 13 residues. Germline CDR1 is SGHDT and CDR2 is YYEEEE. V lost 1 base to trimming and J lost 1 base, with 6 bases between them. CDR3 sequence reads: CASSLTGSYEQYF. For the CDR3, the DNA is TGTGCCAGCAGCTTGACAGGTTCCTACGAGCAGTACTTC.

The CDR3 region is CASPQSGQRTGELFF. CDR3 DNA sequence: TGTGCCAGTCCACAGTCGGGGCAGCGGACCGGGGAGCTGTTTTTT. The J gene is TRBJ2-2, the V gene TRBV19; D possibly matches TRBD1 or TRBD2 (5 bases each). The CDR3 totals 15 residues. Germline CDR1 LNHDA, CDR2 SQIVND (reference sequence). V dropped 8 bases and J dropped 5 bases, with 18 bases sitting between them.